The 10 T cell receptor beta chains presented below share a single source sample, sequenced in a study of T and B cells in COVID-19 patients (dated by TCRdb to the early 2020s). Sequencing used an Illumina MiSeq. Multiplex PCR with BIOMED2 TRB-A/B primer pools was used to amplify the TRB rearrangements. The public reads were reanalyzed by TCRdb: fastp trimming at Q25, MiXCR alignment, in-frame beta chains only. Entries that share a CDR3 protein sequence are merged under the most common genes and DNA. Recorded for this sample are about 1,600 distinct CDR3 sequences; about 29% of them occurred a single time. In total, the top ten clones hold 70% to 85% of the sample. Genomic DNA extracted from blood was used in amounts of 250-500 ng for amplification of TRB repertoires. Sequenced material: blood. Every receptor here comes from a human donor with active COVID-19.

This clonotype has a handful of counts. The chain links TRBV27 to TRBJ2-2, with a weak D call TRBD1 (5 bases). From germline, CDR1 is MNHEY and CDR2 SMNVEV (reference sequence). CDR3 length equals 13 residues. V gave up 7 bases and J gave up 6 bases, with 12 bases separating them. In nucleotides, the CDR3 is TGTGCCAGCACAGGGTTCGGCCCCGGGGAGCTGTTTTTT. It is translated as CASTGFGPGELFF.

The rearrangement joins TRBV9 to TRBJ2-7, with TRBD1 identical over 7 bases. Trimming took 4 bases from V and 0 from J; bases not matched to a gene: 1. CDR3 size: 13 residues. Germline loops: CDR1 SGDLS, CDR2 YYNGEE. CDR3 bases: TGTGCCAGCAGCCGACAGGGCTCCTACGAGCAGTACTTC. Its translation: CASSRQGSYEQYF.

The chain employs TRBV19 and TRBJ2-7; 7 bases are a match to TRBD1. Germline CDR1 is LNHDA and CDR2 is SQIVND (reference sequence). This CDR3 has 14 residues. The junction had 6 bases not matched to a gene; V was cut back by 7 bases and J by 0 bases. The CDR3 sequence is CASTRTGGSYEQYF. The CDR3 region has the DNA TGTGCCAGTACCCGGACAGGCGGCTCCTACGAGCAGTACTTC.

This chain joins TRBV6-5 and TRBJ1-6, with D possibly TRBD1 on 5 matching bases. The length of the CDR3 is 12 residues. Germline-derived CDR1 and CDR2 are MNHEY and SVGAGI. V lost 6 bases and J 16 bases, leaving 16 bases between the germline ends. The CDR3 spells CASRATGTQLHF. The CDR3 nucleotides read TGTGCCAGCAGAGCGACCGGGACTCAACTCCACTTT.

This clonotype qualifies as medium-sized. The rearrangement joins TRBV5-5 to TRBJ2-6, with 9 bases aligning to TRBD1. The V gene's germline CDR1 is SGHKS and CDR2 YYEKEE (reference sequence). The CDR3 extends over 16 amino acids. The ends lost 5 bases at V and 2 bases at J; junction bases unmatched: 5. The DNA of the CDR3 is TGTGCCAGCAGTTCCCGACAGGGGGCTGGGGCCAACGTCCTGACTTTC. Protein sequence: CASSSRQGAGANVLTF.

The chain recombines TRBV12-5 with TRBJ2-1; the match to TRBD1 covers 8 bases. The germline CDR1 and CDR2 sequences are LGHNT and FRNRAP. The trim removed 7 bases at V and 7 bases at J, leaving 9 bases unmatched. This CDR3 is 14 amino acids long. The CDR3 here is CASALGQGGNEQFF. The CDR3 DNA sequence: TGTGCTAGTGCCCTAGGACAGGGCGGGAATGAGCAGTTCTTC.

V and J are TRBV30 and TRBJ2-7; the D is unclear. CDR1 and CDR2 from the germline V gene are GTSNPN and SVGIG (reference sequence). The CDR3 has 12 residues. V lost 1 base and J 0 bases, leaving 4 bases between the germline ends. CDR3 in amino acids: CAWSGVSYEQYF. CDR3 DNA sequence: TGTGCCTGGAGTGGGGTCTCCTACGAGCAGTACTTC. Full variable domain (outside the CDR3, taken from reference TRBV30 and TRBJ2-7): SQTIHQWPATLVQPVGSPLSLECTVEGTSNPNLYWYRQAAGRGLQLLFYSVGIGQISSEVPQNLSASRPQDRQFILSSKKLLLSDSGFYLCAWSGVSYEQYFGPGTRLTVT.

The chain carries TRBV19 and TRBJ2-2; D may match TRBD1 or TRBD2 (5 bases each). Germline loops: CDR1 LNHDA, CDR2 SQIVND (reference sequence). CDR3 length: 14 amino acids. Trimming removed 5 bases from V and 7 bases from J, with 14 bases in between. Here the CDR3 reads CASSPRGVIGELFF. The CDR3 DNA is TGTGCCAGTAGTCCCCGAGGGGTCATCGGGGAGCTGTTTTTT. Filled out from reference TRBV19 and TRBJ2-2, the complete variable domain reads DGGITQSPKYLFRKEGQNVTLSCEQNLNHDAMYWYRQDPGQGLRLIYYSQIVNDFQKGDIAEGYSVSREKKESFPLTVTSAQKNPTAFYLCASSPRGVIGELFFGEGSRLTVL.

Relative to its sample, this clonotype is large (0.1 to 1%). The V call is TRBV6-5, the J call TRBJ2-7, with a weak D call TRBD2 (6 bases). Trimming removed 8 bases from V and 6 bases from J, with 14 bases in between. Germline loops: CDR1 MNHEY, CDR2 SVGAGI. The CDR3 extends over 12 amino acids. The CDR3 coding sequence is TGTGCCAGCCGGGACTCCGGCGTCGAGCAGTACTTC. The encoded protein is CASRDSGVEQYF.

CDR3 region: CASRRVGTVNTEAFF. The CDR3 region has the DNA TGTGCCAGCAGGAGAGTGGGGACTGTGAACACTGAAGCTTTCTTT. This chain connects TRBV27 to TRBJ1-1, with TRBD1 as a possible D gene (5 bases). Germline V gene lookup returns CDR1 MNHEY and CDR2 SMNVEV (reference sequence). This CDR3 region has 15 residues. V was cut by 6 bases and J by 0 bases, with 14 bases left in between.